The clone carrying this TCR beta chain was picked up many times. Its matching antigen is unknown. A much larger clone differs from this one at a single base, so this may be a read error. Amplification yielded TCR beta CDR3 regions, with RNA transcripts as the source. In the first-round RT-PCR of the TCR CDR3, the HTBI primer set was used. MiXCR was run by TCRdb on the multiplex PCR reads, yielding one entry per CDR3 protein. This table has approximately 380,000 distinct CDR3 sequences, about 19% appearing once. Diagnoses were established using clinical symptoms, serum thyroxine and TRAb, thyroid ultrasound and orbital computed tomography. This sample is part of a study of T cells in Graves' hyperthyroidism and ophthalmopathy. In the study overall: Blood was drawn when the patient was first diagnosed and still untreated.

Study-wide findings and caveats: Prediction of ophthalmopathy progression came a median approximately 7 months pre-onset.

Sample: blood. This receptor was taken from a woman aged 18-29 years with Graves' hyperthyroidism.

The CDR3 is CASSLAPGGGNIKYF. Written as DNA, the CDR3 is TGTGCCAGCAGTTTAGCGCCCGGGGGCGGCAACATTAAGTACTTC. The J gene is TRBJ2-4, the V gene TRBV12-3 or TRBV12-4, with D perhaps being TRBD1 or TRBD2 (6 bases each). This CDR3 is 15 amino acids long.